The sequence of this T cell receptor (beta chain) was determined in a study of human T cells and chemical hapten exposure (dated by TCRdb to 2020 to 2022). Regarding the complete study: For sensitization, 2% DPC in acetone was applied to an approximately 2 cm by approximately 2 cm area of upper inner arm skin. Patients additionally received weekly therapeutic DPC doses to the scalp throughout the roughly 23-week study period. This study followed changes in the peripheral blood TCR repertoire in vivo during primary and secondary sensitization of alopecia patients to the hapten diphenylcyclopropenone (DPC). Libraries were combined into a pool for sequencing, and differences in TCR yield between samples came mainly from small differences in library volumes within the pool. The patient cohort, mostly female, included alopecia areata with under or over 50% scalp involvement, alopecia totalis and alopecia universalis. Blood for TCR sequencing was provided by twenty-nine alopecia patients at one to four time points (pre-sensitization, 2, 6 and 24 weeks). Patch testing was performed on the upper back with Finn chambers containing 0.01% DPC, and the patch tests were scored after 6 days according to International Contact Dermatitis Research Group standards. Blood samples were taken from patients before sensitization (week 0) and then at 2, 6 and about 24 weeks after DPC sensitization.

General findings and caveats noted by the study authors: Expanded TCRs formed significantly more large CDR3 similarity clusters than pre-sensitization or healthy control sets, consistent with antigen-driven responses. The number of PT1 expanded TCRs positively correlated with patch test score, significant at thresholds 8, 16 and 32 but not 4. Because all patients had alopecia, a presumed autoimmune disease, the immune response of the patients might differ from that of healthy individuals. Repeated subsampling changed both the strength of the expansion versus patch-test correlation and the threshold at which the correlation became significant. The number of TCRs above 1 in 1000 frequency did not change with DPC sensitization; there was no evidence of global repertoire structure alterations.

Library preparation used RACE. These reads were obtained on a NextSeq 500. Library preparation attached unique molecular identifiers to individual cDNA molecules for quantitative, reproducible TCR counting. Both TCR alpha and TCR beta chains were sequenced from each blood RNA sample. The paper's processing steps were these. A median of approximately 100,000 TCRs per sample was observed, with a range of about 20,000 to 750,000. The Decombinator software suite was used to annotate the V, J and CDR3 of the TCR reads. For the PS versus PT1 abundance plots, all samples were subsampled to the same number of TCRs (28,000). Expanded TCRs were defined as absent before sensitization and observed at least eight times at the 2-week time point. TCRdb applied fastp at Q25 and MiXCR to the public reads, then kept only in-frame beta chains. When rows share a CDR3 protein, they turn into one entry using the most common DNA and genes. TCRdb, not the authors, supplied the V and J calls. For this sample the table gives around 75,000 distinct CDR3 sequences, of which under 13% were detected only once. Roughly 6.8% of the sample goes to the ten largest clones.

This clonotype occurred a few times. The target of this receptor is not known. Within one base of it there is no much larger clone, and no base qualities were kept. The time point tag for this specimen amounts to: patch test 2, 6 weeks after DPC sensitization. In light of the paper, this sample's treatment or condition label describes: therapeutic diphenylcyclopropenone sensitization with weekly scalp DPC. At each patch-test visit, blood was drawn before the patch test was applied. To be eligible, patients had to be aged 18 to 70, diagnosed with alopecia and judged suitable for DPC therapy, while pregnant patients were excluded. Total RNA was extracted from unfractionated whole blood collected in Tempus Blood RNA tubes. The CDR3 spans 13 residues, from the cysteine through the phenylalanine. The retained sequence is limited to the CDR3, 39 bases, with the frame set at the first base. V is shortened by 6 bases, J by 4 bases, and the region joining them spans 9 bases. CDR1 WSHSY and CDR2 SAAADI were looked up in the germline V gene.

The chain couples TRBV10-2 to TRBJ2-2, with the D gene not clear enough to name. The sample in question was whole blood, obtained in connection with sensitization to the hapten diphenylcyclopropenone (DPC). The clonotype comes from a woman between 50 and 59 years old with alopecia areata. Some clones in this sample may be carry-over from other donors' samples. The sequenced DNA is TGCGCCAGCAGCCCTAGTGGCACCGGGGAGCTGTTTTTT. Its protein is CASSPSGTGELFF.